These T cell receptor beta chains were read from a single sample in a study of shared clonotypes between healthy human individuals. The repertoire was sequenced with immunoSEQ multiplex PCR; TCRdb's copy has only in-frame clones and lacks some. This table has about 2.4 million clones, approximately 93% appearing once. Sequencing was carried out using naive CD4+ T cells from PBMCs. Receptor source: a man aged 18 to 35 in good health. Some clones in this sample may be carry-over from other donors' samples. CDR3s include the opening cysteine and the closing phenylalanine or tryptophan. D genes are given only for firm matches. Clone size is shown for a subset of rows, as once, few, many or a class of expanded clone.

>NA|TRBV27|TRBJ2-2|NA
CASSFRGRSGTGELFF
TGTGCCAGCAGTTTTAGGGGCCGGTCGGGCACCGGGGAGCTGTTTTTT
>NA|TRBV5-1|TRBJ2-7|TRBD2
CASSPGLAGDYEQYF
TGCGCCAGCAGCCCCGGACTAGCGGGAGACTACGAGCAGTACTTC
>once|TRBV6-6|TRBJ1-1|TRBD1
CASIRATQGFTEAFF
TGTGCCAGCATTCGAGCAACACAGGGGTTCACTGAAGCTTTCTTT
>NA|TRBV5-1|TRBJ2-6|NA
CASSIAAGLSGANVLTF
TGCGCCAGCAGCATAGCGGCAGGGTTATCTGGGGCCAACGTCCTGACTTTC
>NA|TRBV7-6|TRBJ2-5|TRBD2
CASSSLRASGGKVETQYF
TGTGCCAGCAGCTCCCTTAGGGCTAGCGGAGGGAAGGTAGAGACCCAGTACTTC
>NA|TRBV6-1|TRBJ1-5|TRBD1
CASSARQGGGQPQHF
TGTGCCAGCAGTGCCCGACAGGGAGGGGGTCAGCCCCAGCATTTT
>NA|TRBV2|TRBJ1-5|NA
CASSDLRRYSNQPQHF
TGTGCCAGCAGTGACCTGCGGCGCTATAGCAATCAGCCCCAGCATTTT
>NA|TRBV29-1|TRBJ2-5|NA
CSVFQGETQYF
TGCAGCGTTTTCCAGGGAGAGACCCAGTACTTC
>NA|TRBV5-1|TRBJ2-1|NA
CASSLSPSVNEQFF
TGCGCCAGCAGCTTGTCACCTAGCGTAAATGAGCAGTTCTTC
>NA|TRBV27|TRBJ1-4|TRBD1
CASSYWTGRNEKLFF
TGTGCCAGCAGTTATTGGACAGGCCGCAATGAAAAACTGTTTTTT
>NA|TRBV21-1|TRBJ2-7|NA
CASSKCTKSSYEQYF
TGTGCCAGCAGCAAGTGTACGAAGAGCTCCTACGAGCAGTACTTC
>NA|TRBV6-5|TRBJ2-5|NA
CASSFQGKKGETQYF
TGTGCCAGCAGTTTCCAGGGAAAGAAAGGAGAGACCCAGTACTTC
>NA|TRBV7-9|TRBJ2-1|NA
CASSFRTPLQGEQFF
TGTGCCAGCAGCTTCCGGACCCCCCTCCAGGGTGAGCAGTTCTTC
>NA|TRBV20-1|TRBJ2-7|NA
CSASEAYEQYF
TGCAGTGCTAGCGAGGCGTACGAGCAGTACTTC
>NA|TRBV11-2|TRBJ2-7|TRBD1
CASSWGQDYEQYF
TGTGCCAGCAGCTGGGGACAGGACTACGAGCAGTACTTC
>NA|TRBV12-5|TRBJ2-3|TRBD2
CASGLSGGDTQYF
TGTGCTAGTGGTTTGTCGGGGGGGGATACGCAGTATTTT
>NA|TRBV28|TRBJ1-4|TRBD1
CASSLRRQGVEKLFF
TGTGCCAGCAGTTTACGGCGACAGGGGGTTGAAAAACTGTTTTTT
>NA|TRBV5-1|TRBJ1-2|NA
CASSLGAGTPYGYTF
TGCGCCAGCAGCTTGGGGGCAGGTACACCTTATGGCTACACCTTC
>NA|TRBV7-3|TRBJ2-3|TRBD1
CASSLSSGGWDTQYF
TGTGCCAGCAGCTTAAGTTCAGGGGGTTGGGATACGCAGTATTTT
>NA|TRBV11-2|TRBJ1-1|TRBD1
CASSPRTGKDTEAFF
TGTGCCAGCAGCCCCCGGACAGGGAAGGACACTGAAGCTTTCTTT
>NA|TRBV19|TRBJ2-5|TRBD2
CASSIRLAGVQETQYF
TGTGCCAGTAGTATAAGGTTAGCGGGGGTCCAAGAGACCCAGTACTTC
>once|TRBV11-2|TRBJ2-3|NA
CASSRLGLRADTQYF
TGTGCCAGCAGCCGACTCGGGCTGCGAGCCGATACGCAGTATTTT
>NA|TRBV11-2|TRBJ1-4|TRBD1
CASSLGGTANEKLFF
TGTGCCAGCAGCTTAGGGGGGACAGCCAATGAAAAACTGTTTTTT
>NA|TRBV19|TRBJ1-1|NA
CASRPQGNTEAFF
TGTGCCAGTAGGCCCCAGGGGAACACTGAAGCTTTCTTT
>once|TRBV28|TRBJ1-5|NA
CASTGQLNQPQHF
TGTGCCAGCACCGGACAGCTTAATCAGCCCCAGCATTTT
>NA|TRBV5-1|TRBJ2-7|NA
CASSLEEGPYEQYF
TGCGCCAGCAGCTTGGAGGAGGGACCCTACGAGCAGTACTTC
>NA|TRBV9|TRBJ2-1|NA
CASSADGATYNEQFF
TGTGCCAGCAGCGCTGACGGGGCCACGTACAATGAGCAGTTCTTC
>NA|TRBV5-1|TRBJ1-1|NA
CASSLASPNTEAFF
TGCGCCAGCAGCTTGGCCAGCCCGAACACTGAAGCTTTCTTT
>NA|TRBV18|TRBJ2-1|TRBD2
CASSPTSGINNEQFF
TGTGCCAGCTCACCGACTAGCGGGATTAACAATGAGCAGTTCTTC
>NA|TRBV6-1|TRBJ1-3|NA
CASRDQRGSGNTIYF
TGTGCCAGCAGGGACCAGAGAGGCTCTGGAAACACCATATATTTT
>NA|TRBV5-1|TRBJ2-3|TRBD2
CASSSPTSGRVGDTQYF
TGCGCCAGCAGCTCGCCCACTAGCGGGAGGGTTGGAGATACGCAGTATTTT
>few|TRBV6-6|TRBJ1-4|NA
CASSYRGANEKLFF
TGTGCCAGCAGTTACCGGGGAGCTAATGAAAAACTGTTTTTT
>NA|TRBV11-2|TRBJ2-1|NA
CASSRSEASYNEQFF
TGTGCCAGCTCACGCTCTGAGGCATCCTACAATGAGCAGTTCTTC
>NA|TRBV7-9|TRBJ2-7|TRBD1
CASSPFGTGGAYEQYF
TGTGCCAGCAGCCCATTCGGGACAGGCGGGGCCTACGAGCAGTACTTC
>once|TRBV2|TRBJ2-5|NA
CASLRGGTQETQYF
TGTGCCAGCTTGAGAGGGGGAACACAAGAGACCCAGTACTTC
>NA|TRBV4-1|TRBJ1-2|TRBD1
CASSQLQGGVYGYTF
TGCGCCAGCAGCCAACTTCAGGGGGGGGTTTATGGCTACACCTTC
>NA|TRBV5-4|TRBJ2-5|TRBD1
CASSSLRDRGVRETQYF
TGTGCCAGCAGCTCCCTCCGGGACAGGGGGGTTCGGGAGACCCAGTACTTC
>NA|TRBV6-5|TRBJ2-7|NA
CASSPWTSAYEQYF
TGTGCCAGCAGTCCGTGGACATCAGCCTACGAGCAGTACTTC
>NA|TRBV29-1|TRBJ2-1|NA
CSVRGEAASYNEQFF
TGCAGCGTTAGGGGGGAGGCAGCCTCCTACAATGAGCAGTTCTTC
>NA|TRBV28|TRBJ1-2|NA
CASSPSLRYGYTF
TGTGCCAGCAGTCCTTCCCTGCGGTATGGCTACACCTTC
>NA|TRBV5-8|TRBJ2-2|TRBD1
CASSLTGTGGYYAGELFF
TGTGCCAGCAGCTTAACCGGGACAGGTGGATATTATGCCGGGGAGCTGTTTTTT
>NA|TRBV28|TRBJ1-3|NA
CASQRGYAGNTIYF
TGTGCCAGCCAGCGGGGGTACGCTGGAAACACCATATATTTT
>once|TRBV27|TRBJ2-7|NA
CASSLHRGPSYEQYF
TGTGCCAGCAGTCTTCATAGGGGCCCCTCCTACGAGCAGTACTTC
>NA|TRBV7-9|TRBJ1-1|NA
CASSSGGGNTEAFF
TGTGCCAGCAGCTCCGGGGGGGGGAACACTGAAGCTTTCTTT
>NA|TRBV5-1|TRBJ2-7|TRBD1
CASSLAAGGIYEQYF
TGCGCCAGCAGCTTGGCCGCAGGGGGCATCTACGAGCAGTACTTC
>NA|TRBV6-1|TRBJ2-5|NA
CASSEGTLSLGTQYF
TGTGCCAGCAGTGAAGGGACACTCTCCTTGGGGACCCAGTACTTC
>NA|TRBV11-2|TRBJ2-1|TRBD1
CASSSLLGQSYNEQFF
TGTGCCAGCAGCTCCTTGCTGGGACAGTCCTACAATGAGCAGTTCTTC
>NA|TRBV18|TRBJ2-6|NA
CASSPVEGGANVLTF
TGTGCCAGCTCACCAGTCGAGGGAGGGGCCAACGTCCTGACTTTC
>NA|TRBV5-1|TRBJ2-7|NA
CASSHNYEQYF
TGCGCCAGCAGCCATAACTACGAGCAGTACTTC
>once|TRBV4-3|TRBJ2-7|NA
CASSTGLIYEQYF
TGCGCCAGCAGCACTGGACTTATCTACGAGCAGTACTTC
>NA|TRBV6-5|TRBJ1-1|NA
CASSYWTGTEAFF
TGTGCCAGCAGTTACTGGACCGGCACTGAAGCTTTCTTT
>NA|TRBV11-2|TRBJ2-1|NA
CASSLGGTQYNEQFF
TGTGCCAGCAGCTTAGGAGGGACACAGTACAATGAGCAGTTCTTC
>NA|TRBV30|TRBJ1-1|NA
CAETRGNTEAFF
TGTGCCGAAACCAGGGGGAACACTGAAGCTTTCTTT
>NA|TRBV7-2|TRBJ2-7|TRBD2
CASSPRLAGESSEQYF
TGTGCCAGCAGCCCTCGACTAGCGGGAGAGTCTTCCGAGCAGTACTTC
>once|TRBV2|TRBJ2-3|TRBD1
CASSDPRGTGADTQYF
TGTGCCAGCAGTGATCCCCGCGGGACAGGGGCAGATACGCAGTATTTT